This T cell receptor beta chain was observed in a study of cytomegalovirus exposure and HLA in healthy donors. Study-wide points: The study reported that TCR beta sequences accurately predicted HLA-A and HLA-B alleles in most subjects. In vitro assays verified that three CMV-associated chains recognized CMV antigens specifically.

In regard to this clone: Its antigen is unidentified.

Looked up from germline, CDR1 is SNHLY and CDR2 is FYNNEI. With V trimmed by 6 bases and J by 5 bases, 1 base remained unmatched. This CDR3 spans 12 amino acids. PCR used 60 Vbeta primers and 13 Jbeta primers. Sequencing was performed with immunoSEQ multiplex PCR; in TCRdb, only in-frame clones are kept and a portion is missing. Of more than 80,000 clones listed, approximately 72% are singletons. The chain couples TRBV2 to TRBJ1-1; 9 nucleotides align to TRBD1. The sequencing input was PBMCs. The receptor was isolated from a woman aged 70-85 years in good health and CMV-seropositive. The CDR3 region is CASRGTGTEAFF. The CDR3 DNA sequence: TGTGCCAGCAGGGGGACAGGGACTGAAGCTTTCTTT.